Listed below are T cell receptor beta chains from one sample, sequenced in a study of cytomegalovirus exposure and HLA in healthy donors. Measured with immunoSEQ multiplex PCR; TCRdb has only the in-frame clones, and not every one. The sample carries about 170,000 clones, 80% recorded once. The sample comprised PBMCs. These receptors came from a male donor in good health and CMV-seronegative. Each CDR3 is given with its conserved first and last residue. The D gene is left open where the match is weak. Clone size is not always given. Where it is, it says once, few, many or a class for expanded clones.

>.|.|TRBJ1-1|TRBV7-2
TGTGCCAGCAGTTTCGACAGCTTGGGCACTGAAGCTTTCTTT
CASSFDSLGTEAFF
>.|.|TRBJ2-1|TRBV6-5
TGTGCCAGCAGCCCCCAAGCCTACGGGGAGCAGTTCTTC
CASSPQAYGEQFF
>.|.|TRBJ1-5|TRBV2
TGTGCCAGCAGTCTATCCGCGGAACCCCAGCATTTT
CASSLSAEPQHF
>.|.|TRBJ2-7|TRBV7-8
TGTGCCAGCAGCCGCAGGGTTGACGAGCAGTACTTC
CASSRRVDEQYF
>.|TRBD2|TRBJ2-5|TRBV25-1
TGTGCCAGCAGTGAAGCCACTAGCGGGGGGGTCCAAGAGACCCAGTACTTC
CASSEATSGGVQETQYF
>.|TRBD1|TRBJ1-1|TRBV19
TGTGCCAGTAGTTTCGACAGGGGGAACACTGAAGCTTTCTTT
CASSFDRGNTEAFF
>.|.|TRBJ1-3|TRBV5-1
TGCGCCAGCAAGGACTATTGGAGCTCTGGAAACACCATATATTTT
CASKDYWSSGNTIYF
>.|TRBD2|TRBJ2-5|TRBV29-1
TGCAGCGTTGGGGGCCTGTATAGCGGGGGGGGTGAGACCCAGTACTTC
CSVGGLYSGGGETQYF
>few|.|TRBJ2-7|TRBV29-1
TGCAGCGTTCGTTTTACCGGGTCTGACGAGCAGTACTTC
CSVRFTGSDEQYF
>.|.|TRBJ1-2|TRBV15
TGTGCCACCAGCGGCCCTATTGTGGGGGCGAGTGGGGGCTACACCTTC
CATSGPIVGASGGYTF
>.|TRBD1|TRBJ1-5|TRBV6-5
TGTGCCAGCAGGCCAGGGGGCGCTTATCAGCCCCAGCATTTT
CASRPGGAYQPQHF
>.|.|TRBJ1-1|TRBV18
TGTGCCAGCTCTTCGACAGACAAGAACACTGAAGCTTTCTTT
CASSSTDKNTEAFF
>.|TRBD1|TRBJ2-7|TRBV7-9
TGTGCCAGCAGCTTAGGGACAGGGGGTCCCTACGAGCAGTACTTC
CASSLGTGGPYEQYF
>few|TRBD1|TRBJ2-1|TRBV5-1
TGCGCCAGCAGCCTTGGGACAGGGACCTACAATGAGCAGTTCTTC
CASSLGTGTYNEQFF
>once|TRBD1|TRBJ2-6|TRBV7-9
TGTGCCAGCAGGCCGGGACAGGGAATCGGAGGGGCCAACGTCCTGACTTTC
CASRPGQGIGGANVLTF
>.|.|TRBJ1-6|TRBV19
TGTGCCAGTCGTGGAGGTTCACCCCTCCACTTT
CASRGGSPLHF
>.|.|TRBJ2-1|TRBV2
TGTGCCAGCGGCAGGGTAGAGCAGTTCTTC
CASGRVEQFF
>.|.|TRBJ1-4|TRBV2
TGTGCCAGCACCCGGGATGACCAAAAACTGTTTTTT
CASTRDDQKLFF
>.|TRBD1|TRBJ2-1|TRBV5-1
TGCGCCAGCAGCCCTCTGACAGGGTCCAATGAGCAGTTCTTC
CASSPLTGSNEQFF
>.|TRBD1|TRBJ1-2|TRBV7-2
TGTGCCAGCAGCCCCTCGACAGGGTCTGGCTACACCTTC
CASSPSTGSGYTF
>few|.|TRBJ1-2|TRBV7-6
TGTGCCAGCAGCTTAGGGCAACGCTATGGCTACACCTTC
CASSLGQRYGYTF
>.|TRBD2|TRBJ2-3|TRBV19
TGTGCCAGTAGTAGGGTCGGCGGGGGGGTCACAGATACGCAGTATTTT
CASSRVGGGVTDTQYF
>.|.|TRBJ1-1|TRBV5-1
TGCGCCAGCAGCTTAGGGGAGGTGAACACTGAAGCTTTCTTT
CASSLGEVNTEAFF
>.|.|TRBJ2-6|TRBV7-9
TGTGCCAGCAGCTTAATCAGGGGACCTGGGGCCAACGTCCTGACTTTC
CASSLIRGPGANVLTF
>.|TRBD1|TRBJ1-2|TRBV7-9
TGTTCCAGCAGCTCTATGGTGGTATCTTTTGGCGGGACAGTGGATGGCTACACCTTC
CSSSSMVVSFGGTVDGYTF
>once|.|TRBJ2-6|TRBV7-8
TGTGCCAGCAGCTTAGCGGACAGAGCTGGGGCCAACGTCCTGACTTTC
CASSLADRAGANVLTF
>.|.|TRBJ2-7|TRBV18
TGTGCCAGCTCACCAGATTGGCACGAGCAGTACTTC
CASSPDWHEQYF